Listed below are T cell receptor beta chains from one sample, sequenced in a study of cytomegalovirus exposure and HLA in healthy donors. Produced via immunoSEQ multiplex PCR; TCRdb's table is partial and in-frame only. This sample carries around 150,000 clones, roughly 85% of them seen once, and the ten largest clones take about 6.5%. The specimen was PBMCs. Receptors originate from a man aged 35 to 55 in good health and CMV-seropositive. Both conserved end residues are part of each CDR3. A D gene is named only where the DNA matches it firmly. Some rows have no size entry. The others give once, few or many, or a class for an expanded clone.

J,D,length,size,V,DNA,CDR3
TRBJ1-1,TRBD1,16,NA,TRBV18,TGTGCCAGCTCACCACTTACAGGGGGCTCGAACACTGAAGCTTTCTTT,CASSPLTGGSNTEAFF
TRBJ1-2,NA,13,NA,TRBV7-9,TGTGCCAGCAGCTTAAGGGGCAGCTATGGCTGGACCTTC,CASSLRGSYGWTF
TRBJ2-7,NA,17,once,TRBV2,TGTGCCAGCAGTGAGCCCCCCCCAGGACACCTCTCCTACGAGCAGTACTTC,CASSEPPPGHLSYEQYF
TRBJ2-2,TRBD2,15,NA,TRBV7-2,TGTGCCAGCAGACCGGGACTAGCGGGAGTCGGGGAGCTGTTTTTT,CASRPGLAGVGELFF
TRBJ2-3,TRBD1,16,NA,TRBV5-4,TGTGCCAGCAGCTCCGCCGGGACAGCTAGCACAGATACGCAGTATTTT,CASSSAGTASTDTQYF
TRBJ2-7,NA,14,NA,TRBV5-6,TGTGCCAGCAGCTTGGAGGCGGAGTCCTACGAGCAGTACTTC,CASSLEAESYEQYF
TRBJ2-7,NA,11,NA,TRBV2,TGTGCCAGCAGTGCATACTATGAGCAGTACTTC,CASSAYYEQYF
TRBJ1-1,NA,15,NA,TRBV6-6,TGTGCCAGCAGTTACACACAGTCGGGGTCCGGGGAAGCTTTCTTT,CASSYTQSGSGEAFF
TRBJ1-1,TRBD1,14,NA,TRBV30,TGTGCCTGGAGTAGGGGGCCGTTGAACACTGAAGCTTTCTTT,CAWSRGPLNTEAFF
TRBJ1-4,NA,16,NA,TRBV28,TGTGCCAGCAGTTTCTTCGGACAGTCAACTAATGAAAAACTGTTTTTT,CASSFFGQSTNEKLFF
TRBJ2-1,TRBD1,16,NA,TRBV23-1,TGCGCCGCCCAAGCCCCGGGACAGGATTTTGCGAATGAGCAGTTCTTC,CAAQAPGQDFANEQFF
TRBJ1-1,NA,15,once,TRBV6-5,TGTGCCAGCAGTTACTCGGGAGGATTGAACACTGAAGCTTTCTTT,CASSYSGGLNTEAFF
TRBJ1-3,TRBD1,20,NA,TRBV12-5,TGTGCTAGTGGTTTGGAACAGGGGGGGTGGTGGACGCCGACTGGAAACACCATATATTTT,CASGLEQGGWWTPTGNTIYF